The entry below gives a single T cell receptor beta chain sequence along with its context. The antigen remains undetermined. Among the approximately 130 subjects of the validation cohort, separate from the approximately 700-subject first cohort, were the donors. This sample stems from a study of cytomegalovirus exposure and HLA in healthy donors. Germline V gene sequence: CDR1 PRHDT, CDR2 FYEKMQ (reference sequence). The V gene lost 5 bases and the J gene lost 2 bases, with 9 bases spanning the gap. The CDR3 loop spans 13 amino acids. The data were produced by immunoSEQ multiplex PCR, yet TCRdb's version contains in-frame clones alone and is incomplete. The sample has about 67,000 clones, less than 95% seen once. Study-level points and caveats: According to a subsequent analysis, TCR clusters identified in the first cohort showed a tendency to co-occur across the 120 validation repertoires. Rarity marked most TCR sequences, yet some public TCRs occurred in many donors. In vitro testing confirmed three CMV-associated chains as specific for CMV antigens.

Sequenced material: PBMCs. This TCR was recovered from a woman under 30 in good health and CMV-seronegative. The chain uses TRBV13 and TRBJ2-5; D is possibly TRBD2 (5 bases). This CDR3 is CASSPRLQETQYF. CDR3 in DNA: TGTGCCAGCAGCCCCCGACTACAAGAGACCCAGTACTTC.